The 22 T cell receptor beta chains below all came from one sample that was sequenced in a study of CD8+ T cells in alopecia areata. RNA extraction was followed by reverse transcription into cDNA, which acted as the sequencing template. The method was immunoSEQ multiplex PCR; TCRdb's version includes in-frame clones alone and lacks a portion of them. The table records about 120,000 clones, about 49% of them present only once. Here the sequenced sample was CD8+ T cells sorted from blood, taken at week 0. These receptors were obtained from a human donor with alopecia areata.

The table lists this clone with a count of one. The J gene is TRBJ1-1, the V gene TRBV2; the D gene is possibly TRBD1 (6 bases). V shed 2 bases and J shed 3 bases, with 19 bases lying between them. This CDR3 region has 17 residues. The V gene's germline CDR1 is SNHLY and CDR2 FYNNEI. The chain's CDR3 is CASSEPNREPWDTEAFF. The CDR3, as DNA: TGTGCCAGCAGTGAACCAAACAGGGAACCTTGGGACACTGAAGCTTTCTTT.

This clone has only a few counts. The chain combines TRBV18 with TRBJ2-7, with 8 bases fitting TRBD1. Germline V gene sequence: CDR1 KGHSH, CDR2 LQKENI. V was pared by 4 bases and J by 2 bases, with 10 bases of the junction left unmatched. This CDR3 region has 16 residues. This chain's CDR3 is CASSQPDREMTYEQYF. CDR3 bases: TGTGCCAGCTCACAACCGGACAGGGAAATGACCTACGAGCAGTACTTC.

The chain has TRBV4-1 and TRBJ2-7; weak D call: TRBD2 (6 bases). There are 15 residues in the CDR3. Trimming shortened V by 3 bases and J by 2 bases, and 14 bases separated the two germline ends. Germline V gene data show CDR1 as MGHRA and CDR2 as YSYEKL. Here the CDR3 reads CASSHLPGLAYEQYF. The CDR3 nucleotides read TGCGCCAGCAGCCACCTACCGGGACTCGCCTACGAGCAGTACTTC.

This chain joins TRBV5-1 and TRBJ2-7; 7 nucleotides agree with TRBD2. With V trimmed by 1 base and J by 1 base, 2 bases remained unmatched. This CDR3 region has 14 residues. Germline loops: CDR1 SGHRS, CDR2 YFSETQ. CDR3 loop: CASSLSGGSYEQYF. The CDR3 DNA reads TGCGCCAGCAGCTTGTCGGGAGGTTCCTACGAGCAGTACTTC. Complete variable domain (other parts from reference TRBV5-1 and TRBJ2-7): KAGVTQTPRYLIKTRGQQVTLSCSPISGHRSVSWYQQTPGQGLQFLFEYFSETQRNKGNFPGRFSGRQFSNSRSEMNVSTLELGDSALYLCASSLSGGSYEQYFGPGTRLTVT.

This clone was observed a handful of times. The genes are TRBV4-3 and TRBJ2-3; 9 bases fit TRBD2. This CDR3 spans 16 amino acids. V trimming: 4 bases; J trimming: 3 bases; junction bases outside the gene matches: 8. From germline, CDR1 is LGHNA and CDR2 YSLEER. The CDR3 here is CASSPEAGGGTDTQYF. CDR3 DNA: TGCGCCAGCAGCCCTGAAGCGGGGGGCGGTACAGATACGCAGTATTTT.

V gene TRBV13 combines with J gene TRBJ1-5; no definite D call. The CDR3 has 15 amino acids. The V and J ends lost 0 bases and 1 base respectively, with 7 bases between them. Germline V gene data show CDR1 as PRHDT and CDR2 as FYEKMQ (reference sequence). CDR3 bases: TGTGCCAGCAGCTTAGGCCCCAGCAGCAATCAGCCCCAGCATTTT. It specifies CASSLGPSSNQPQHF.

This clone occurred a few times. This rearrangement joins TRBV29-1 to TRBJ2-7; D possibly corresponds to TRBD1 (5 bases). CDR1 SQVTM and CDR2 ANQGSEA come from the germline V gene. The CDR3 contains 12 residues. V lost 4 bases and J 3 bases, leaving 10 bases between the germline ends. The CDR3 DNA is TGCAGCGTTGTTGGCAGGGTCTACGAGCAGTACTTC. Protein sequence: CSVVGRVYEQYF.

This clone was recorded at least ten times. The chain has TRBV11-2 and TRBJ2-6, with 7 bases lining up with TRBD1. Unmatched junction bases numbered 6, after V lost 5 bases and J lost 2 bases. This CDR3 region has 16 residues. CDR1 and CDR2 (germline): SGHAT, FQNNGV. As DNA, the CDR3 is TGTGCCAGCAGCCTATCCGACAGGGCTGGGGCCAACGTCCTGACTTTC. The encoded protein is CASSLSDRAGANVLTF.

About this clone: Other DNA sequences within the sample encode an identical CDR3. The rearrangement uses TRBV9 and TRBJ2-1, with D tentatively TRBD1 or TRBD2 (5 bases each). The CDR3 length is 14 residues. Germline assignment: CDR1 SGDLS and CDR2 YYNGEE. V was clipped by 0 bases and J by 1 base, with 5 bases between them. The CDR3 region is CASSVGGSYNEQFF. In nucleotides, the CDR3 is TGTGCCAGCAGCGTAGGGGGGTCCTACAATGAGCAGTTCTTC. The full variable domain, completed using reference TRBV9 and TRBJ2-1, is DSGVTQTPKHLITATGQRVTLRCSPRSGDLSVYWYQQSLDQGLQFLIQYYNGEERAKGNILERFSAQQFPDLHSELNLSSLELGDSALYFCASSVGGSYNEQFFGPGTRLTVL.

This chain's CDR3 is CASSPLGQFNQPQHF. As DNA, the CDR3 is TGTGCCAGCAGTCCCCTAGGACAGTTCAATCAGCCCCAGCATTTT. The chain is built from TRBV27 and TRBJ1-5; a possible D gene is TRBD1 (6 bases). CDR1 is MNHEY and CDR2 is SMNVEV in the germline V gene (reference sequence). The germline V and J ends were trimmed by 5 bases and 3 bases, with 14 bases remaining between them. The CDR3 is made up of 15 amino acids.

This clone was found a few times. J is TRBJ2-2 and V is TRBV13; D call uncertain. V was shortened by 5 bases and J by 4 bases, with 5 bases between the two germline ends. Per the germline V gene, CDR1 is PRHDT and CDR2 is FYEKMQ (reference sequence). CDR3 size: 12 residues. The CDR3 region has the DNA TGTGCCAGCAGCCACATCACCGGGGAGCTGTTTTTT. It encodes CASSHITGELFF. Full variable domain (outside the CDR3, taken from reference TRBV13 and TRBJ2-2): AAGVIQSPRHLIKEKRETATLKCYPIPRHDTVYWYQQGPGQDPQFLISFYEKMQSDKGSIPDRFSAQQFSDYHSELNMSSLELGDSALYFCASSHITGELFFGEGSRLTVL.

This clone has only a few counts. V gene TRBV12-5 combines with J gene TRBJ2-1; TRBD1 matches 9 bases. Germline CDR1 LGHNT, CDR2 FRNRAP. The length of the CDR3 is 15 residues. The trim removed 6 bases at V and 0 bases at J, leaving 3 bases unmatched. This CDR3 is CASGPTGGSYNEQFF. The CDR3 bases are TGTGCTAGTGGACCGACAGGGGGCTCCTACAATGAGCAGTTCTTC.

On this clone: The same CDR3 can be traced to other DNA sequences in this sample. The rearrangement links TRBV5-6 to TRBJ2-7, with D hard to call. Trimming shortened V by 0 bases and J by 2 bases, and 6 bases separated the two germline ends. CDR1 SGHDT and CDR2 YYEEEE come from the germline V gene. This CDR3 is built from 13 residues. The DNA for the CDR3 is TGTGCCAGCAGCTTGGGAGGAACCTACGAGCAGTACTTC. Encoded protein: CASSLGGTYEQYF.

This clone was detected a few times. This chain links TRBV4-1 with TRBJ2-1; the D gene is possibly TRBD2 (6 bases). The CDR3 loop spans 15 amino acids. Trimming removed 1 base from V and 3 bases from J, with 10 bases in between. Germline CDR1 is MGHRA and CDR2 is YSYEKL. The CDR3 nucleotides are TGCGCCAGCAGCCAAGCTGGGGGACTCTACAATGAGCAGTTCTTC. Amino acid sequence: CASSQAGGLYNEQFF.

Regarding this clone: At one boundary the junction diverges from the germline segment, which might be a read error. The chain carries TRBV11-2 and TRBJ2-3; D is unresolved. Germline V gene data show CDR1 as SGHAT and CDR2 as FQNNGV. The CDR3 runs 14 residues. The CDR3, as DNA: TGTGCCAGCAGTTTAGTGGCTAGCACAGATACGCAGTATTTT. Translated, it gives CASSLVASTDTQYF. The full variable domain, rest sourced from reference TRBV11-2 and TRBJ2-3, is EAGVAQSPRYKIIEKRQSVAFWCNPISGHATLYWYQQILGQGPKLLIQFQNNGVVDDSQLPKDRFSAERLKGVDSTLKIQPAKLEDSAVYLCASSLVASTDTQYFGPGTRLTVL.

V and J are TRBV25-1 and TRBJ2-7; 9 bases fit TRBD1. The germline CDR1 and CDR2 sequences are MGHDK and SYGVNS. The CDR3 consists of 16 residues. The V and J ends lost 5 bases and 3 bases, in that order; junction bases with no gene match: 11. CDR3 loop: CASSSTRTGADYEQYF. CDR3 bases: TGTGCCAGCAGTTCCACCCGGACAGGGGCAGACTACGAGCAGTACTTC.

This clone was detected a few times. The chain uses TRBV15 and TRBJ2-7; D call uncertain. The germline CDR1 and CDR2 sequences are LNHNV and YYDKDF (reference sequence). The CDR3 is 13 residues long. The V gene lost 8 bases and the J gene lost 1 base, with 12 bases spanning the gap. The CDR3 bases are TGTGCCACCTCGAGACCGGAGTCCTACGAGCAGTACTTC. Encoded protein: CATSRPESYEQYF.

This clone occurred a few times. The chain links TRBV7-9 to TRBJ2-4; 9 positions agree with TRBD2. V shed 6 bases, J shed 3 bases, and the junction held 9 bases outside the gene matches. The CDR3 is made up of 16 amino acids. Germline loops: CDR1 SEHNR, CDR2 FQNEAQ (reference sequence). The CDR3 DNA is TGTGCCAGCAGGCCATTAGCGGGGGTTAGCAAAAACATTCAGTACTTC. Its translation is CASRPLAGVSKNIQYF. The full variable domain, its missing parts supplied by reference TRBV7-9 and TRBJ2-4, is DTGVSQNPRHKITKRGQNVTFRCDPISEHNRLYWYRQTLGQGPEFLTYFQNEAQLEKSRLLSDRFSAERPKGSFSTLEIQRTEQGDSAMYLCASRPLAGVSKNIQYFGAGTRLSVL.

In its sample, this clone was seen a few times. The genes are TRBV4-2 and TRBJ1-2; D remains unclear. CDR3 length: 13 residues. Trimming shortened V by 2 bases and J by 4 bases, and 8 bases separated the two germline ends. Per germline, CDR1 LGHNA and CDR2 YNFKEQ. The CDR3 DNA reads as TGTGCCAGCAGCCAAACGGAGGCCTATGGCTACACCTTC. It codes for CASSQTEAYGYTF.

In its sample, this clone was seen a few times. CDR3 region: CASSAYDRSYGYTF. CDR3 DNA sequence: TGTGCCAGCAGTGCGTATGACAGGTCCTATGGCTACACCTTC. The chain employs TRBV6-1 and TRBJ1-2, with a weak D call TRBD1 (6 bases). Germline values: CDR1 MNHNS, CDR2 SASEGT. The CDR3 loop spans 14 amino acids. Between the trimmed V and J ends, which lost 4 bases and 4 bases, there was a span of 13 bases.

This chain links TRBV5-6 with TRBJ1-1; D call uncertain. This CDR3 region has 13 residues. Germline CDR1 is SGHDT and CDR2 is YYEEEE. V was pared by 0 bases and J by 2 bases, with 5 bases between. The CDR3 sequence: CASSLAPNTEAFF. The CDR3 DNA is TGTGCCAGCAGCTTGGCCCCAAACACTGAAGCTTTCTTT.

In its sample, this clone was seen a few times. The V call is TRBV27, the J call TRBJ2-5; maybe TRBD2 (6 bases). The V and J ends lost 10 bases and 5 bases respectively, with 11 bases between them. The CDR3 is made up of 11 amino acids. Germline V CDR1 and CDR2: MNHEY, SMNVEV (reference sequence). CDR3 sequence (DNA): TGTGCCACGGGGGAGGCGGAGACCCAGTACTTC. This gives the protein CATGEAETQYF.